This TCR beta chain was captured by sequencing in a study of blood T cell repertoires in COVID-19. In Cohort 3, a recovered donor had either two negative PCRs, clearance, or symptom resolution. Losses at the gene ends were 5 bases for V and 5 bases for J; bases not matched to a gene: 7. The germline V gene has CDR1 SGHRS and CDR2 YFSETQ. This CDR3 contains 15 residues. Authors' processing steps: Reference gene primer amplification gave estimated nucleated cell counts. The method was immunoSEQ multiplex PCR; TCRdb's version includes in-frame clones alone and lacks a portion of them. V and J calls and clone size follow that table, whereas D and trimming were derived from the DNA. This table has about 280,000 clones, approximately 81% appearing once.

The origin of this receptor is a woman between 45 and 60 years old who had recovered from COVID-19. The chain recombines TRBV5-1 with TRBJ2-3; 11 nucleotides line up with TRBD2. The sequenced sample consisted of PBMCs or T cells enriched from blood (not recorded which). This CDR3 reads CASSRLAGGEDTQYF. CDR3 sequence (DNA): TGCGCCAGCAGTAGGCTAGCGGGGGGCGAAGATACGCAGTATTTT. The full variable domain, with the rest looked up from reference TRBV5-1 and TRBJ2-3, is KAGVTQTPRYLIKTRGQQVTLSCSPISGHRSVSWYQQTPGQGLQFLFEYFSETQRNKGNFPGRFSGRQFSNSRSEMNVSTLELGDSALYLCASSRLAGGEDTQYFGPGTRLTVL.